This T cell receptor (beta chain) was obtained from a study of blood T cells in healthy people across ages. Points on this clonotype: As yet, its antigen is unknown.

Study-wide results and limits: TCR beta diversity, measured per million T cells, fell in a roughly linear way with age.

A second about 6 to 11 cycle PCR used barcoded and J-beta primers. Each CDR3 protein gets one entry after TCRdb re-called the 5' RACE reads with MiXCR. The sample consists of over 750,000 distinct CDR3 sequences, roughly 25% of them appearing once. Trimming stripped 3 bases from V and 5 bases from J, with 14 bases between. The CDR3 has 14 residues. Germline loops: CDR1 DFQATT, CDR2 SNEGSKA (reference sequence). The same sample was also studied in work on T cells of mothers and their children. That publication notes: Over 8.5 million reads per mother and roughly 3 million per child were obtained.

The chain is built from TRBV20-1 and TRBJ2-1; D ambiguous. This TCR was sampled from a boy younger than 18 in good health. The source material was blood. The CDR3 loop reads CSARALVWDNEQFF. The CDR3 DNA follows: TGCAGTGCTAGGGCGCTAGTATGGGACAATGAGCAGTTCTTC.